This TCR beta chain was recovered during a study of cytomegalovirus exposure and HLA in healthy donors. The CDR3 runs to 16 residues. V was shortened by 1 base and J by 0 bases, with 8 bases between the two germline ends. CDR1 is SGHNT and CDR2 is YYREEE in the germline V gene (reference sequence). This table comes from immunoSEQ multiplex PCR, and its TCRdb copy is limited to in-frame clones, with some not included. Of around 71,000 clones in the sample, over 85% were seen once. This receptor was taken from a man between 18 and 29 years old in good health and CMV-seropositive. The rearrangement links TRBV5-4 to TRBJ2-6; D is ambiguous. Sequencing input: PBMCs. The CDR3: CASSLTRVSGANVLTF. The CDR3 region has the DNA TGTGCCAGCAGCTTGACCCGAGTCTCTGGGGCCAACGTCCTGACTTTC. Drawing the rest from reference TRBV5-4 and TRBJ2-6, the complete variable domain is ETGVTQSPTHLIKTRGQQVTLRCSSQSGHNTVSWYQQALGQGPQFIFQYYREEENGRGNFPPRFSGLQFPNYSSELNVNALELDDSALYLCASSLTRVSGANVLTFGAGSRLTVL.